These T cell receptor beta chains were read from a single sample in a study of beta chain features in type 1 diabetes. The assay was immunoSEQ multiplex PCR, and TCRdb's table has in-frame clones only and misses some. The sample consists of 220,000 or so clones, 55% to 70% of them appearing once. Sample: naive CD4+ T cells from blood. These receptors originate from a man aged 25-45 years in good health. The CDR3 runs from the conserved cysteine through the conserved F or W. Each record gives: D gene, clone size, V gene, J gene, CDR3 DNA, CDR3 protein. A D gene is named only where the DNA matches it firmly. Rows give clone size only sometimes, using once, few, many, or a class for an expanded clone.

>-|-|TRBV2|TRBJ2-5
TGTGCCAGCAGTGTCGGCGGGGCCTATCAAGAGACCCAGTACTTC
CASSVGGAYQETQYF
>-|-|TRBV29-1|TRBJ2-1
TGCAGCGTTGAAGGGAGAGAAGCGGGCCTCTACAATGAGCAGTTCTTC
CSVEGREAGLYNEQFF
>TRBD2|-|TRBV11-2|TRBJ2-5
TGTGCCAGCCGGCCGCTAGCGGGAAATCGTGAGACCCAGTACTTC
CASRPLAGNRETQYF
>TRBD2|-|TRBV4-3|TRBJ2-2
TGCGCCAGCAGCCAAGTCCCGGGAGGGCCTGCCGGGGAGCTGTTTTTT
CASSQVPGGPAGELFF
>-|few|TRBV23-1|TRBJ2-7
TGCGCCAGCAGTTCACCCGAGGGAGCCTACGAGCAGTACTTC
CASSSPEGAYEQYF
>-|few|TRBV20-1|TRBJ2-1
TGCAGTGCTAGAGGGTACAATGAGCAGTTCTTC
CSARGYNEQFF
>-|-|TRBV7-9|TRBJ2-3
TGTGCCAGCAGCTTAGAAGGGGATACGCAGTATTTT
CASSLEGDTQYF
>-|-|TRBV20-1|TRBJ2-3
TGCAGTGCTAGGAGGACAGATACGCAGTATTTT
CSARRTDTQYF
>-|few|TRBV4-2|TRBJ1-4
TGTGCCAGCAGCCAAGAGAAGGCCGCGGGAGAAAAACTGTTTTTT
CASSQEKAAGEKLFF
>-|few|TRBV15|TRBJ2-6
TGTGCCACCAGAAGTGCCTCTGGGGCCAACGTCCTGACTTTC
CATRSASGANVLTF
>-|-|TRBV29-1|TRBJ2-5
TGCAGCGTGGTTGGACGGTTCCAAGAGACCCAGTACTTC
CSVVGRFQETQYF
>-|-|TRBV11-2|TRBJ2-4
TGTGCCACCTCAGGGTTAGCCAAAAACATTCAGTACTTC
CATSGLAKNIQYF
>-|-|TRBV30|TRBJ1-1
TGTGCCTGGAGTTCCCTTGGCACTGAAGCTTTCTTT
CAWSSLGTEAFF
>TRBD1|-|TRBV30|TRBJ1-3
TGTGCCTGGCACCCAGGACAGGGGGCGAGGGGAAACACCATATATTTT
CAWHPGQGARGNTIYF
>-|-|TRBV29-1|TRBJ1-5
TGCAGCGTCCAGGAACATAGCAATCAGCCCCAGCATTTT
CSVQEHSNQPQHF
>TRBD2|once|TRBV5-4|TRBJ2-1
TGTGCCAGCAGGGGACTAGCGGCCAATGAGCAGTTCTTC
CASRGLAANEQFF
>TRBD2|-|TRBV13|TRBJ2-1
TGTGCCAGCACTCCCAGCGGGGGGGCATTCAATGAGCAGTTCTTC
CASTPSGGAFNEQFF
>-|-|TRBV4-3|TRBJ2-5
TGCGCCAGCAGCCACTCGGGGAAGGGAGAGACCCAGTACTTC
CASSHSGKGETQYF
>-|-|TRBV30|TRBJ2-7
TGTGCCTGGAGTAGGGGCCAGTTACTGTACGAGCAGTACTTC
CAWSRGQLLYEQYF
>-|-|TRBV13|TRBJ2-3
TGTGCCAGCAGCTTAGTTGGCGCAGATACGCAGTATTTT
CASSLVGADTQYF
>TRBD1|-|TRBV11-2|TRBJ2-7
TGTGCCAGCACCTTGACGGGACAGGGGAACTACGAGCAGTACTTC
CASTLTGQGNYEQYF
>TRBD2|-|TRBV4-1|TRBJ2-1
TGCGCCAGCAGCCAAGTGGCCCCTGGCGGGGGGGCAGTGGATGAGCAGTTCTTC
CASSQVAPGGGAVDEQFF
>-|-|TRBV5-1|TRBJ2-7
TGCGCCAGCAGCTCGCTCCGGACTGATTACGAGCAGTACTTC
CASSSLRTDYEQYF
>-|-|TRBV29-1|TRBJ2-5
TGCAGCGTTGAAGTTCCTCCGTCGAGGCGTCAGACCCAGTACTTC
CSVEVPPSRRQTQYF
>-|few|TRBV30|TRBJ2-1
TGTGCCTGGAGTGTAGGCCTAGCTGGCAATGAGCAGTTCTTC
CAWSVGLAGNEQFF
>-|-|TRBV7-9|TRBJ2-1
TGTGCCAGCAGCTTAGCCCAGGTGTTCTTC
CASSLAQVFF
>TRBD1|-|TRBV9|TRBJ1-2
TGTGCCAGCAGCCCAACGGACAGGGGCTACACCTTC
CASSPTDRGYTF
>-|-|TRBV4-3|TRBJ1-6
TGCGCCAGCAGCCCCAGGGAAGAATCACCCCTCCACTTT
CASSPREESPLHF
>TRBD2|-|TRBV9|TRBJ2-5
TGTGCCAGCAGCGCGAGCGGGGGCTGGGGGAAAGAGACCCAGTACTTC
CASSASGGWGKETQYF
>TRBD2|few|TRBV4-3|TRBJ2-1
TGCGCCAGCAGCCAAGATGGGACTAGCAGCGATGAGCAGTTCTTC
CASSQDGTSSDEQFF
>TRBD2|-|TRBV5-1|TRBJ2-1
TGCGCCAGCAGCATTGGGACTAGCGGGAGCAGAGAGCAGTTCTTC
CASSIGTSGSREQFF
>-|-|TRBV4-1|TRBJ2-1
TGCGCCAGCAGCCAAGTCAGCGGGTTACGCTCCTACAATGAGCAGTTCTTC
CASSQVSGLRSYNEQFF
>-|-|TRBV5-1|TRBJ2-1
TGCGCCAGCAGCTTGACCACCCCGTCCTACAATGAGCAGTTCTTC
CASSLTTPSYNEQFF
>TRBD2|-|TRBV20-1|TRBJ2-7
TGCAGAGCGGGAGGCGCCTACGAGCAGTACTTC
CRAGGAYEQYF
>-|once|TRBV18|TRBJ2-7
TGTGCCAGCTCACCGGAGGGAGCCTACGAGCAGTACTTC
CASSPEGAYEQYF
>-|few|TRBV15|TRBJ2-7
TGTGCCACCAGCATCCCACAGGGCGGAGAGCAGTACTTC
CATSIPQGGEQYF
>-|-|TRBV30|TRBJ2-2
TGTGCCTGGAGTGTAAGGGGGGCCGGGGAGCTGTTTTTT
CAWSVRGAGELFF
>-|-|TRBV5-1|TRBJ2-3
TGCGCCAGCAGCTTGGAGCGGATACACACAGATACGCAGTATTTT
CASSLERIHTDTQYF
>TRBD2|few|TRBV29-1|TRBJ2-5
TGCAGCGCTGACGGGGAGACGACTAGCGGGATTGGGACCCAGTACTTC
CSADGETTSGIGTQYF
>-|-|TRBV28|TRBJ1-4
TGTGCCAGCAGTTTTGCGGGGGCTAATGAAAAACTGTTTTTT
CASSFAGANEKLFF
>-|-|TRBV5-4|TRBJ2-1
TGTGCCAGCAGCTTGGTGGGGACAAGTCCTTACAATGAGCAGTTCTTC
CASSLVGTSPYNEQFF
>-|-|TRBV4-3|TRBJ1-3
TGCGCCAGCAGCCATGACAGATCTGGAAACACCATATATTTT
CASSHDRSGNTIYF
>-|few|TRBV5-1|TRBJ2-3
TGCGCCAGCAGCTTGGCCGTGAGCGCAGATACGCAGTATTTT
CASSLAVSADTQYF
>-|-|TRBV7-9|TRBJ1-1
TGTGCCAGCAGCTTAGGTTCCTCGATGAACACTGAAGCTTTCTTT
CASSLGSSMNTEAFF
>-|-|TRBV5-6|TRBJ1-1
TGTGCCAGCAGCTTGGGGATGAACACTGAAGCTTTCTTT
CASSLGMNTEAFF